The 8 T cell receptor beta chains listed next were all sequenced from one sample in a study of regulatory T cells in long-lasting Graves disease. The time point was: newly diagnosed GD, antithyroid drugs for less than 3 months. The TCR library was made from RNA that had been extracted from PBMCs in TRIzol. Libraries of TCR beta came from iRepertoire HTBI primers plus Arm-PCR of CDR3 regions. TCRdb passed the multiplex PCR reads through MiXCR, listing each CDR3 protein once. Of over 350,000 distinct CDR3 sequences listed, 14% to 15% are singletons. These data also featured in a second study, about T cells in Graves' hyperthyroidism and ophthalmopathy.

This material consisted of peripheral blood mononuclear cells (PBMCs), taken at new diagnosis, from a patient treated with antithyroid drugs. The origin of the receptors is a woman aged 40 to 49 with Graves disease.

This clonotype came up many times. The V call is TRBV12-3 or TRBV12-4, the J call TRBJ1-4; tentative D call: TRBD1 (6 bases). The CDR3 sequence is 16 residues long. Trimming took 2 bases from V and 5 from J, leaving 15 bases between them. The CDR3 nucleotides are TGTGCCAGCAGTTTATTGCTGGACAGAAGAAATGAAAAACTGTTTTTT. Translated, it gives CASSLLLDRRNEKLFF.

The chain couples TRBV6-5 to TRBJ2-4, with 10 bases matching TRBD1. The CDR3 sequence is 16 residues long. Germline CDR1 MNHEY, CDR2 SVGAGI. V lost 4 bases to trimming and J lost 0 bases; unmatched junction nucleotides: 3. The CDR3 is CASSFGQGGAKNIQYF. CDR3 bases: TGTGCCAGCAGTTTCGGACAGGGGGGAGCCAAAAACATTCAGTACTTC.

This clonotype was recorded at least ten times. The genes are TRBV7-8 and TRBJ2-5, with a tentative D call TRBD2 (6 bases). There are 14 residues in the CDR3. Germline CDR1 SGHVS, CDR2 FQNEAQ. V was cut by 3 bases and J by 2 bases, with 10 bases left in between. The CDR3 reads CASSLGLRQETQYF. CDR3 DNA: TGTGCCAGCAGCTTGGGACTGAGACAAGAGACCCAGTACTTC.

The V call is TRBV30, the J call TRBJ2-1; D may be TRBD2 (6 bases). This CDR3 has 16 residues. V was clipped by 2 bases and J by 3 bases, with 17 bases between them. Germline CDR1 and CDR2: GTSNPN and SVGIG (reference sequence). The chain's CDR3 is CAWSIIAASYYNEQFF. CDR3 bases: TGTGCCTGGAGTATAATAGCGGCATCATACTACAATGAGCAGTTCTTC.

This clonotype was counted at least ten times. J is TRBJ2-7 and V is TRBV6-5, with 9 positions matching TRBD2. The J segment lost 9 bases and the V segment lost 0 bases, leaving 12 bases of the junction unmatched. The V gene's germline CDR1 is MNHEY and CDR2 SVGAGI. The CDR3 is 16 amino acids. In DNA form, the CDR3 reads TGTGCCAGCAGTTACTCGGTGGCTAGCGGGGCGTCGGGGCAGTACTTC. Translating gives CASSYSVASGASGQYF.

There are many counts of this clonotype. The chain employs TRBV6-1 and TRBJ2-7; 7 bases agree with TRBD1. The length of the CDR3 is 13 residues. Per the germline V gene, CDR1 is MNHNS and CDR2 is SASEGT. V was clipped by 3 bases and J by 6 bases; unmatched bases: 5. The CDR3: CASSEGQNREQYF. DNA for the CDR3: TGTGCCAGCAGTGAGGGACAGAATCGCGAGCAGTACTTC.

This clonotype was seen repeatedly, ten times or more. This chain links TRBV19 with TRBJ2-2; TRBD1 matches 7 bases. Per germline, CDR1 LNHDA and CDR2 SQIVND (reference sequence). This CDR3 has 14 residues. J gave up 4 bases and V 5 bases, and 4 bases lay outside the gene matches. Here the CDR3 DNA reads TGTGCCAGTAGTTTACAGGGGAGCACCGGGGAGCTGTTTTTT. Its protein product is CASSLQGSTGELFF.

This clonotype was recorded at least ten times. V is TRBV12-3 or TRBV12-4 and J is TRBJ2-2; D call uncertain. The CDR3 has 13 amino acids. The ends were cut back, 3 bases at V and 0 bases at J, with 2 bases in the middle. CDR3 residues: CASSFSNTGELFF. The CDR3 coding sequence is TGTGCCAGCAGTTTCTCGAACACCGGGGAGCTGTTTTTT.